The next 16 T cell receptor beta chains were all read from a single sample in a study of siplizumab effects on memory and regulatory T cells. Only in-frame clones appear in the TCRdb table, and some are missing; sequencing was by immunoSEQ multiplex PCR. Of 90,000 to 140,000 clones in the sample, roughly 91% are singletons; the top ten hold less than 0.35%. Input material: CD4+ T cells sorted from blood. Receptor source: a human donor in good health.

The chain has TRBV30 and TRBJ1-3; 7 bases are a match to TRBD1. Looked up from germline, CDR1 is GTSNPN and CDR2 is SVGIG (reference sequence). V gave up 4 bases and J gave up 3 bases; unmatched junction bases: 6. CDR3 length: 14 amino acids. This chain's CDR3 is CAWTGQPFGNTIYF. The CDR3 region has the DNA TGTGCCTGGACGGGACAGCCGTTTGGAAACACCATATATTTT.

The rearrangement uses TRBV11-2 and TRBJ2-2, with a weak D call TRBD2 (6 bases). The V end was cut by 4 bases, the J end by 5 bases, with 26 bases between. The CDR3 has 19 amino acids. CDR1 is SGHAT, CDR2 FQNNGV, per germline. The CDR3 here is CASSYPLSGAAVETGELFF. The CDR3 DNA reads TGTGCCAGCAGCTACCCACTTAGCGGTGCCGCCGTGGAGACCGGGGAGCTGTTTTTT. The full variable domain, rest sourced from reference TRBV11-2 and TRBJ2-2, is EAGVAQSPRYKIIEKRQSVAFWCNPISGHATLYWYQQILGQGPKLLIQFQNNGVVDDSQLPKDRFSAERLKGVDSTLKIQPAKLEDSAVYLCASSYPLSGAAVETGELFFGEGSRLTVL.

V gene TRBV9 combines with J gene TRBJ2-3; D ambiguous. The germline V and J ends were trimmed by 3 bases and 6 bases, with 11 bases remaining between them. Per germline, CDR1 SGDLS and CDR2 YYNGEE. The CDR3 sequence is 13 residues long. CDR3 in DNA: TGTGCCAGCAGCGCCTCCCTCGGCGATACGCAGTATTTT. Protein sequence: CASSASLGDTQYF.

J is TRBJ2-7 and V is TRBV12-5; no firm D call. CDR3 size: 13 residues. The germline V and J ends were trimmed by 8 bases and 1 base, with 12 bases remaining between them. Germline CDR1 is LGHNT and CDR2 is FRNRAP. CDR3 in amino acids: CASIGVRSYEQYF. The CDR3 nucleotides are TGTGCTAGTATCGGCGTTCGATCCTACGAGCAGTACTTC.

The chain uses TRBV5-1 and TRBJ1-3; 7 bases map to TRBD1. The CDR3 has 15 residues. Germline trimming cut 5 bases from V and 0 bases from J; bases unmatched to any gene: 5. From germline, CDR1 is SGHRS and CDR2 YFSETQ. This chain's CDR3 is CASSYDRVSGNTIYF. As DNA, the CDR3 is TGCGCCAGCAGTTACGACAGGGTCTCTGGAAACACCATATATTTT. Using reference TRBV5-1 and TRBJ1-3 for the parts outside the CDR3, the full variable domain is KAGVTQTPRYLIKTRGQQVTLSCSPISGHRSVSWYQQTPGQGLQFLFEYFSETQRNKGNFPGRFSGRQFSNSRSEMNVSTLELGDSALYLCASSYDRVSGNTIYFGEGSWLTVV.

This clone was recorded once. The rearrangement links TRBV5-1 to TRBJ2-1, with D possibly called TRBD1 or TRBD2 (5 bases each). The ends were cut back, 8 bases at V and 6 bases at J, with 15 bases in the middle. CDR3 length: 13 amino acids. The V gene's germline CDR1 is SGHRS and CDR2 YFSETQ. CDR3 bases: TGCGCCAGTAGGGGACCCAACGGCAATGAGCAGTTCTTC. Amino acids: CASRGPNGNEQFF. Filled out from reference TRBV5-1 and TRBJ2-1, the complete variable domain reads KAGVTQTPRYLIKTRGQQVTLSCSPISGHRSVSWYQQTPGQGLQFLFEYFSETQRNKGNFPGRFSGRQFSNSRSEMNVSTLELGDSALYLCASRGPNGNEQFFGPGTRLTVL.

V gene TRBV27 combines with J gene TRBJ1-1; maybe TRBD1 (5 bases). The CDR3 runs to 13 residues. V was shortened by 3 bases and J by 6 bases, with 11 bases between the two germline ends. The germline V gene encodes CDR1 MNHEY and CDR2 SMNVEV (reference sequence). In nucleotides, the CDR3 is TGTGCCAGCAGTTTGTGGGGGGGGGCTGAAGCTTTCTTT. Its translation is CASSLWGGAEAFF.

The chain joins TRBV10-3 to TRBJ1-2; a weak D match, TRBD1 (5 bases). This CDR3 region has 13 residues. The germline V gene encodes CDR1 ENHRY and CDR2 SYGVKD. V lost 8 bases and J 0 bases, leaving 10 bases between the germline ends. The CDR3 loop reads CAIAGNTNYGYTF. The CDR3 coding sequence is TGTGCCATCGCAGGGAATACTAACTATGGCTACACCTTC.

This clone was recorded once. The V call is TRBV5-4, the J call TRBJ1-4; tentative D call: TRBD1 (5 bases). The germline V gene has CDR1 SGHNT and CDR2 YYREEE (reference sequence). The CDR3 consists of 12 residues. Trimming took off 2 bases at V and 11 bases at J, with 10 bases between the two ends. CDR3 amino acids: CASSFPQGKLFF. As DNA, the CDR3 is TGTGCCAGCAGCTTTCCGCAGGGTAAACTGTTTTTT.

This chain's CDR3 is CASSLEGDGNTIYF. DNA of the CDR3: TGTGCCAGCAGCTTAGAAGGGGACGGAAACACCATATATTTT. This chain connects TRBV7-2 to TRBJ1-3, with D tentatively TRBD1 (5 bases). This CDR3 region has 14 residues. The V gene lost 1 base and the J gene lost 4 bases, with 8 bases spanning the gap. Germline V gives CDR1 SGHTA, CDR2 FQGNSA.

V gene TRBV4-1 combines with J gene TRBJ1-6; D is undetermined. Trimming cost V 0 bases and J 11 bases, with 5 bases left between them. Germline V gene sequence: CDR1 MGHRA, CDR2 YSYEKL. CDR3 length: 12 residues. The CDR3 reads CASSQDYPPLHF. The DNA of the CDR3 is TGCGCCAGCAGCCAAGATTATCCACCCCTCCACTTT.

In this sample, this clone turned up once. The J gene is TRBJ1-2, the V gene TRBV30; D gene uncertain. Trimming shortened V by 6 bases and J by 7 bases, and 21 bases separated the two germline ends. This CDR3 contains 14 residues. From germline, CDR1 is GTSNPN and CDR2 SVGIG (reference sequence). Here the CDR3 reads CACHTGRVGGGYTF. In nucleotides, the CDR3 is TGTGCCTGCCACACGGGCCGGGTCGGAGGTGGCTACACCTTC.

In DNA, the CDR3 is TGCGCCAGCAGTCGGGGCCCCAGCGGGGGGGCCGGTGAGCAGTTCTTC. It specifies CASSRGPSGGAGEQFF. The chain employs TRBV5-1 and TRBJ2-1, with TRBD2 identical over 10 bases. With 5 bases clipped from V and 9 bases from J, the junction kept 14 bases outside the gene matches. This CDR3 is 16 amino acids long. Germline V gene lookup returns CDR1 SGHRS and CDR2 YFSETQ. The full variable domain, completed using reference TRBV5-1 and TRBJ2-1, is KAGVTQTPRYLIKTRGQQVTLSCSPISGHRSVSWYQQTPGQGLQFLFEYFSETQRNKGNFPGRFSGRQFSNSRSEMNVSTLELGDSALYLCASSRGPSGGAGEQFFGPGTRLTVL.

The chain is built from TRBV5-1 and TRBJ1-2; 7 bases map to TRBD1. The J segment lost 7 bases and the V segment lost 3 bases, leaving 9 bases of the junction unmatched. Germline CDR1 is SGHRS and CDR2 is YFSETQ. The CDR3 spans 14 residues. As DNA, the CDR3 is TGCGCCAGCAGCTATGGACAGGAGTCGTCTGGCTACACCTTC. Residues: CASSYGQESSGYTF.

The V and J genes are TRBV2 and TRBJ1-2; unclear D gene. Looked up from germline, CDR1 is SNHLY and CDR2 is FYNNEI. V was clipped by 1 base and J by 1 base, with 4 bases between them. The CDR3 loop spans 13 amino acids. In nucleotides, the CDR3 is TGTGCCAGCAGTGAAGAGGATAACTATGGCTACACCTTC. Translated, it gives CASSEEDNYGYTF.

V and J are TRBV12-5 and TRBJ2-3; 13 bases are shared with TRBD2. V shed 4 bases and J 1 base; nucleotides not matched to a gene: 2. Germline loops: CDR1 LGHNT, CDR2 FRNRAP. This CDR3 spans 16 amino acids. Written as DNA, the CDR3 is TGTGCTAGTGGTTGGGGGACTAGCGGGGGCACAGATACGCAGTATTTT. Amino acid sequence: CASGWGTSGGTDTQYF.